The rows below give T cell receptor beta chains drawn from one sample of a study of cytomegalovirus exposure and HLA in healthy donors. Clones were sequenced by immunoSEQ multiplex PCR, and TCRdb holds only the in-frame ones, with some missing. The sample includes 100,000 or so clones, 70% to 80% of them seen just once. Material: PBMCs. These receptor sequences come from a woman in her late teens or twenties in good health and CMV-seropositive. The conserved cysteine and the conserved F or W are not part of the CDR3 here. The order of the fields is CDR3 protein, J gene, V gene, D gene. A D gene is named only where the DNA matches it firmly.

ASSQGLAGGNEQF TRBJ2-1 TRBV5-1 TRBD2
ASSQAGGLNTEAF TRBJ1-1 TRBV5-4 .
ASSPGQVKWEAF TRBJ1-1 TRBV6-1 TRBD1
ASSRGLATDTQY TRBJ2-3 TRBV7-3 TRBD2
ASEGRGVYEQY TRBJ2-7 TRBV6-1 TRBD2
AWRVGGQETQY TRBJ2-5 TRBV30 .
ASSSAQGGGYT TRBJ1-2 TRBV6-6 TRBD1
AWSVKGSIWGEQY TRBJ2-7 TRBV30 .
ASHPIQYTGRDEQY TRBJ2-7 TRBV23-1 .
ASTDSGSMNEQF TRBJ2-1 TRBV19 TRBD2
ASSRPGSSYNEQF TRBJ2-1 TRBV14 .
ASSLIGTGGAGTQY TRBJ2-3 TRBV7-6 TRBD1
ASSPNAGGGEKLF TRBJ1-4 TRBV7-9 .
ASSFHKLAGVSGELF TRBJ2-2 TRBV5-4 TRBD2
ASSLEGLAGNEQF TRBJ2-1 TRBV7-8 TRBD2
ASSAGTVNEQF TRBJ2-1 TRBV5-8 TRBD1
ASSLQGAMAGANVLT TRBJ2-6 TRBV5-4 TRBD1
ASSQGFRNTEAF TRBJ1-1 TRBV4-3 .
ASSLEGLAGVHEQF TRBJ2-1 TRBV7-8 TRBD2
AISEMAGAYNEQF TRBJ2-1 TRBV10-3 TRBD2
ASSRLAGANSGANVLT TRBJ2-6 TRBV14 TRBD2
ASSLVQGIGTGELF TRBJ2-2 TRBV7-7 .
ASSEGLAGVRDTQY TRBJ2-3 TRBV2 TRBD2
ASSLERADTQY TRBJ2-3 TRBV5-1 .
ASSPLIGTGTYEQY TRBJ2-7 TRBV27 TRBD1
SVVLNEQY TRBJ2-7 TRBV29-1 .
ASSDRGHGELF TRBJ2-2 TRBV6-4 TRBD1
ASSPREEKLF TRBJ1-4 TRBV19 .